These 9 T cell receptor beta chains share one sample of origin, sequenced in a study of spatial heterogeneity in lung cancer. TCRdb itself ran the 5' RACE reads through MiXCR, one entry per CDR3 protein. Of more than 50,000 distinct CDR3 sequences listed, around 6.7% are singletons. The time point denotes: sample taken at primary tumor resection. Whole RNA from tumor, nontumor lung or frozen PBMC was sequenced unsorted. Sequences were derived from PBMCs, sampled at surgery. The source is a female donor with early-stage non-small cell lung cancer.

The chain couples TRBV12-3 or TRBV12-4 to TRBJ2-3, with 12 bases identical to TRBD2. The V segment lost 6 bases and the J segment 6 bases; nucleotides outside the gene matches: 7. The CDR3 is 15 amino acids. CDR3 loop: CASSRGLAGSDTQYF. CDR3 DNA: TGTGCCAGCAGCCGCGGACTAGCGGGGTCGGATACGCAGTATTTT.

This clonotype turned up a few times. The chain joins TRBV2 to TRBJ2-3, with D maybe TRBD2 (7 bases). The CDR3 has 13 amino acids. Trimming cost V 8 bases and J 5 bases, with 14 bases left between them. CDR1 and CDR2 from the germline V gene are SNHLY and FYNNEI. The CDR3 sequence is CASQLGGVDTQYF. The CDR3 region has the DNA TGTGCCAGCCAACTAGGGGGGGTAGATACGCAGTATTTT. The full variable domain, with the rest looked up from reference TRBV2 and TRBJ2-3, is EPEVTQTPSHQVTQMGQEVILRCVPISNHLYFYWYRQILGQKVEFLVSFYNNEISEKSEIFDDQFSVERPDGSNFTLKIRSTKLEDSAMYFCASQLGGVDTQYFGPGTRLTVL.

This clonotype was picked up many times. The chain carries TRBV28 and TRBJ2-2; D is possibly TRBD2 (5 bases). CDR3 length: 11 amino acids. The germline V gene encodes CDR1 MDHEN and CDR2 SYDVKM. The V gene lost 6 bases and the J gene lost 7 bases, with 6 bases spanning the gap. The CDR3: CASREDGELFF. CDR3 coding DNA: TGTGCCAGCAGGGAGGACGGGGAGCTGTTTTTT.

The CDR3 bases are TGTGCTAGTGGACCGGGACAGGTACCCAATCAGCCCCAGCATTTT. This gives the protein CASGPGQVPNQPQHF. The V and J genes are TRBV12-5 and TRBJ1-5; 8 positions match TRBD1. The CDR3 contains 15 residues. Per germline, CDR1 LGHNT and CDR2 FRNRAP. Trimming at V came to 6 bases and at J to 3 bases, leaving 7 bases not matched to a gene.

This clonotype has a handful of counts. The chain's CDR3 is CASSLGPGGGHEQFF. In nucleotides, the CDR3 is TGTGCCAGCAGCTTAGGGCCCGGCGGGGGGCATGAGCAGTTCTTC. The chain carries TRBV7-3 and TRBJ2-1; 8 bases map to TRBD2. Per germline, CDR1 SGHTA and CDR2 FQGTGA. The CDR3 is 15 amino acids. With V trimmed by 2 bases and J by 8 bases, 8 bases remained unmatched.

This clonotype has a count of ten or more. V gene TRBV29-1 combines with J gene TRBJ1-1; D gene ambiguous. The V gene lost 5 bases and the J gene lost 0 bases, with 7 bases spanning the gap. The CDR3 length is 12 residues. CDR1 is SQVTM and CDR2 is ANQGSEA in the germline V gene. CDR3 residues: CSVITLNTEAFF. In DNA, the CDR3 is TGCAGCGTTATTACATTGAACACTGAAGCTTTCTTT.

This clonotype was observed at least ten times. The chain links TRBV28 to TRBJ2-1, with 8 positions matching TRBD1. The CDR3 is 16 amino acids. V was pared by 4 bases and J by 8 bases, with 13 bases of the junction left unmatched. In germline, CDR1 is MDHEN, CDR2 SYDVKM. The CDR3 coding sequence is TGTGCCAGCAGTTCCTTACAGGGGGTAGATTTGGATGAGCAGTTCTTC. Residues: CASSSLQGVDLDEQFF.

This clonotype was counted ten times or more. The chain combines TRBV20-1 with TRBJ2-6; D remains ambiguous. This CDR3 has 15 amino acids. Trimming took 5 bases from V and 0 from J, leaving 11 bases between them. Germline V gives CDR1 DFQATT, CDR2 SNEGSKA (reference sequence). The CDR3: CSAPDGSSGANVLTF. DNA of the CDR3: TGCAGTGCTCCGGACGGTAGCTCTGGGGCCAACGTCCTGACTTTC.

Ten or more counts support this clonotype. The V gene is TRBV20-1, the J gene TRBJ1-2; D is undetermined. Trimming stripped 3 bases from V and 3 bases from J, with 11 bases between. The length of the CDR3 is 13 residues. From germline, CDR1 is DFQATT and CDR2 SNEGSKA (reference sequence). The CDR3: CSASRAAHYGYTF. Written as DNA, the CDR3 is TGCAGTGCTAGTCGGGCAGCCCACTATGGCTACACCTTC.